The 13 T cell receptor beta chains below all came from one sample that was sequenced in a study of cytomegalovirus exposure and HLA in healthy donors. It was with 60 Vbeta and 13 Jbeta primers that the PCR ran. Libraries were prepared by immunoSEQ multiplex PCR; TCRdb keeps only in-frame clonotypes and omits some of them. This table holds roughly 190,000 clones, about 69% found once. The sample taken for sequencing was PBMCs. The receptor set was obtained from a man aged 30 to 39 in good health and CMV-seropositive.

The J gene is TRBJ1-2, the V gene TRBV28; possible D gene TRBD1, 5 bases. This CDR3 is 15 amino acids long. V lost 2 bases, J lost 6 bases, and 16 bases lay in between. The germline V gene has CDR1 MDHEN and CDR2 SYDVKM. CDR3 loop: CASSLVVQGRDGYTF. The DNA of the CDR3 is TGTGCCAGCAGTTTAGTGGTGCAGGGCCGGGATGGCTACACCTTC.

Comment on this clone: Other DNA sequences in the same sample also yield this CDR3. CDR3 nucleotide sequence: TGTGCCAGCAGCTTAGGGGGGGTCGGAGAGACCCAGTACTTC. Protein sequence: CASSLGGVGETQYF. The chain employs TRBV7-8 and TRBJ2-5, with a possible D match to TRBD2 (6 bases). Germline lookup yields CDR1 SGHVS and CDR2 FQNEAQ. CDR3 length equals 14 residues. With 1 base removed from V and 4 bases from J, the gap between germline ends came to 10 bases.

This clone was detected only once. The J gene is TRBJ1-4, the V gene TRBV14; 7 bases map to TRBD1. From germline, CDR1 is SGHDN and CDR2 FVKESK. V was clipped by 4 bases and J by 0 bases; unmatched bases: 8. This CDR3 is 17 amino acids long. The CDR3 loop is CASSPLGTAATNEKLFF. The CDR3 nucleotides are TGTGCCAGCAGCCCTCTTGGGACAGCTGCAACTAATGAAAAACTGTTTTTT.

V usage is TRBV9 and J usage is TRBJ2-2; D is perhaps TRBD1 (5 bases). Trimming took off 1 base at V and 3 bases at J, with 10 bases between the two ends. CDR1 SGDLS and CDR2 YYNGEE come from the germline V gene. The CDR3 covers 15 residues. The CDR3 here is CASSVFRVDTGELFF. In DNA, the CDR3 is TGTGCCAGCAGCGTATTCAGGGTTGACACCGGGGAGCTGTTTTTT. Complete variable domain (other parts from reference TRBV9 and TRBJ2-2): DSGVTQTPKHLITATGQRVTLRCSPRSGDLSVYWYQQSLDQGLQFLIQYYNGEERAKGNILERFSAQQFPDLHSELNLSSLELGDSALYFCASSVFRVDTGELFFGEGSRLTVL.

The chain has TRBV15 and TRBJ2-3, with D uncertain. The V end lost 5 bases, the J end lost 0 bases, and 6 bases lay between the germline ends. The CDR3 sequence is 13 residues long. In germline, CDR1 is LNHNV, CDR2 YYDKDF (reference sequence). The CDR3, as DNA: TGTGCCACCAGCGTTAGTAGCACAGATACGCAGTATTTT. This gives the protein CATSVSSTDTQYF.

CDR3 bases: TGTGCCAGCAGTCCCCCCAACGTAGGGCGTTGGGACAGCAGAGACAATGAGCAGTTCTTC. This gives the protein CASSPPNVGRWDSRDNEQFF. This chain uses TRBV28 with TRBJ2-1; 7 bases agree with TRBD1. V shed 5 bases, J shed 5 bases, and the junction held 24 bases outside the gene matches. This CDR3 comprises 20 residues. Germline assignment: CDR1 MDHEN and CDR2 SYDVKM. Using reference TRBV28 and TRBJ2-1 for the parts outside the CDR3, the full variable domain is DVKVTQSSRYLVKRTGEKVFLECVQDMDHENMFWYRQDPGLGLRLIYFSYDVKMKEKGDIPEGYSVSREKKERFSLILESASTNQTSMYLCASSPPNVGRWDSRDNEQFFGPGTRLTVL.

The chain links TRBV10-3 to TRBJ1-5; D remains unclear. Germline CDR1 is ENHRY and CDR2 is SYGVKD. This CDR3 is built from 13 residues. The ends were cut back, 10 bases at V and 4 bases at J, with 14 bases in the middle. This chain's CDR3 is CATARELNQPQHF. DNA of the CDR3: TGTGCCACCGCCCGGGAATTGAATCAGCCCCAGCATTTT.

The chain couples TRBV4-1 to TRBJ1-2; D is possibly TRBD1 (6 bases). Germline values: CDR1 MGHRA, CDR2 YSYEKL. Between the trimmed V and J ends, which lost 4 bases and 8 bases, there was a span of 14 bases. The CDR3 spans 13 residues. CDR3 DNA: TGCGCCAGCAGCCTGGACAGCGCGGCCGGCTACACCTTC. Its protein product is CASSLDSAAGYTF.

This chain links TRBV30 with TRBJ1-5; D possibly corresponds to TRBD1 (6 bases). The CDR3 loop spans 14 amino acids. The germline gives CDR1 GTSNPN, CDR2 SVGIG (reference sequence). V was trimmed by 3 bases and J by 4 bases, leaving 13 bases between them. This chain's CDR3 is CAWSRGMGNQPQHF. The CDR3, as DNA: TGTGCCTGGAGCAGGGGTATGGGTAATCAGCCCCAGCATTTT.

This chain connects TRBV9 to TRBJ2-5; 10 bases fit TRBD1. Germline V gene lookup returns CDR1 SGDLS and CDR2 YYNGEE. The J segment lost 5 bases and the V segment lost 0 bases, leaving 4 bases of the junction unmatched. The CDR3 contains 15 residues. The CDR3 loop reads CASSVVGTGVETQYF. CDR3 nucleotide sequence: TGTGCCAGCAGCGTAGTCGGGACAGGGGTGGAGACCCAGTACTTC.

The chain employs TRBV5-1 and TRBJ2-4, with 7 bases matching TRBD1. Germline V lookup: CDR1 SGHRS, CDR2 YFSETQ. The CDR3 runs to 16 residues. V trimming: 0 bases; J trimming: 9 bases; junction bases outside the gene matches: 12. CDR3 protein: CASSLAIDGQVTIQYF. As DNA, the CDR3 is TGCGCCAGCAGCTTGGCCATCGACGGACAGGTGACCATTCAGTACTTC.

CDR3 coding DNA: TGTGCCAGCAGTACCCCTGGCGGCGGAAACACCATATATTTT. Translated, it gives CASSTPGGGNTIYF. The V gene is TRBV28, the J gene TRBJ1-3; D remains ambiguous. Trimming pared 5 bases from V and 4 bases from J, leaving 12 bases between. CDR1 MDHEN and CDR2 SYDVKM come from the germline V gene. This CDR3 is built from 14 residues.

J is TRBJ2-6 and V is TRBV9; D is unclear. CDR3 length: 14 residues. Per germline, CDR1 SGDLS and CDR2 YYNGEE. The V end lost 1 base, the J end lost 1 base, and 3 bases lay between the germline ends. This chain's CDR3 is CASSVLSGANVLTF. The DNA of the CDR3 is TGTGCCAGCAGCGTACTGTCTGGGGCCAACGTCCTGACTTTC.